This T cell receptor beta chain emerged from a study of blood T cell repertoires in COVID-19. Study at large: Samples of COVID-19 (acute and convalescent) were obtained from the United States, Italy and Spain. PBMCs, B-cell-depleted T cells, or T cells provided the cDNA or gDNA that made up the material.

Per the original methods: Amplifying reference gene primers gave estimates of nucleated cell counts. The repertoire was sequenced with immunoSEQ multiplex PCR; TCRdb's copy has only in-frame clones and lacks some. V and J calls and clone size are given by that table; D and trimming were obtained from the DNA. The top ten hold less than 15% of the sample, which has about 210,000 clones, around 80% seen once. Germline CDR1 and CDR2: MDHEN and SYDVKM. The CDR3 runs 14 residues. V was clipped by 4 bases and J by 2 bases, with 10 bases between them. Sequencing was performed on peripheral blood. V usage is TRBV28 and J usage is TRBJ2-3, with D perhaps matching TRBD1 (5 bases). This receptor was identified in a woman aged 40 to 55 with acute or convalescent COVID-19. The CDR3 DNA follows: TGTGCCAGCAGTTCCCAGACAGTCACAGATACGCAGTATTTT. Its protein product is CASSSQTVTDTQYF.